This TCR beta chain emerged from a study of T cells in Graves' hyperthyroidism and ophthalmopathy. V was shortened by 2 bases and J by 3 bases, with 11 bases between the two germline ends. This CDR3 is built from 15 residues. Looked up from germline, CDR1 is LGHDT and CDR2 is YNNKEL (reference sequence). This clonotype showed up many times. TCR beta CDR3 regions were amplified from RNA. HTBI primers were the set used in a first-round RT-PCR of the TCR CDR3. TCRdb redid the calling of the multiplex PCR reads with MiXCR, one entry per CDR3 protein. The table records about 290,000 distinct CDR3 sequences, approximately 15% of them present only once.

Sequencing was done on a sample of blood. The chain uses TRBV3-1 and TRBJ1-3; tentatively, D is TRBD1 (5 bases). This TCR came from a woman aged 35 to 49 with Graves' hyperthyroidism. The DNA for the CDR3 is TGTGCCAGCAGCCAATCGGCAACAGGTGGAAACACCATATATTTT. Protein sequence: CASSQSATGGNTIYF.